This T cell receptor (beta chain) was documented in a study of T cells after yellow fever vaccination. The length of the CDR3 is 18 residues. Germline V gives CDR1 SGHRS, CDR2 YFSETQ. V was clipped by 7 bases and J by 2 bases; unmatched bases: 14. This clonotype was seen repeatedly, ten times or more. TCRdb passed the 5' RACE reads through MiXCR, listing each CDR3 protein once. In the table there are approximately 240,000 distinct CDR3 sequences, roughly 4% of which are singletons. This chain uses TRBV5-1 with TRBJ1-5; TRBD1 matches at 11 bases. The clonotype originates from a man between 18 and 35 years old who received the YFV17D yellow fever vaccine. Source: PBMCs, taken 15 days after the yellow fever booster vaccination. CDR3 in amino acids: CASLLGTGGVKGNQPQHF. In DNA, the CDR3 is TGCGCCAGCTTGTTGGGGACAGGGGGTGTTAAGGGCAATCAGCCCCAGCATTTT.